This T cell receptor (beta chain) is from a study of cytomegalovirus exposure and HLA in healthy donors. Whole-study context: Caucasian-associated ancestry cluster membership applied to around 80% of approximately 420 genotyped donors.

The study's findings and limits: In a later analysis, a genetic analysis reported fewer productive-TCR N-insertions in an Asian-associated ancestry cluster than the cohort average. When analyzed later, a missense DCLRE1C variant was found to be linked to TCR beta V- and J-gene trimming. Specificity of three CMV-associated chains for CMV antigens was verified in vitro.

This CDR3 region has 14 residues. V shed 9 bases and J shed 5 bases, with 19 bases lying between them. Germline V lookup: CDR1 SEHNR, CDR2 FQNEAQ (reference sequence). PCR primers comprised 60 Vbeta and 13 Jbeta primers. Clones were read by immunoSEQ multiplex PCR, and TCRdb kept only the in-frame ones, dropping some. This sample has about 160,000 clones, with under 80% found just once. In regard to this clone: Its antigen is currently unknown.

The sample consisted of PBMCs. The clonotype comes from a woman younger than 45 in good health and CMV-seronegative. V is TRBV7-9 and J is TRBJ1-1, with D tentatively TRBD1 (5 bases). The CDR3 is CASMTRGAGTEAFF. Here the CDR3 DNA reads TGTGCCAGTATGACCCGAGGGGCGGGGACTGAAGCTTTCTTT.